The clone carrying this T cell receptor beta chain appeared a single time. No antigen is known for it. This record comes from a study of T cell repertoires in cytomegalovirus infection. Study in general: Recently identified HLA-C-restricted CMV epitopes were among the peptides used.

TCRdb re-analysed the reads in MiXCR, keeping a single row per CDR3 protein. The repertoire consists of fewer than 1,000,000 distinct CDR3 sequences, with more than 25% occurring once and the leading ten covering roughly an eighth. The germline V gene encodes CDR1 SGHNT and CDR2 YYREEE (reference sequence). With V trimmed by 4 bases and J by 1 base, 4 bases remained unmatched. The CDR3 is made up of 15 amino acids. Study observations and caveats: Adding up the frequency of public TCR beta families identified people who carried CMV plus the relevant HLA. CMV-specific TCR beta clonotypes restricted by HLA-C dominated the ex vivo response.

The sequence came from a human donor in good health (CMV status not recorded). Some clones in this sample may be carry-over from other donors' samples. This chain connects TRBV5-4 to TRBJ2-3; 9 bases are shared with TRBD2. The starting material was cultured CD8+ T cells from PBMCs, obtained from culture after CMV antigen stimulation. CDR3 sequence reads: CASSPSGDRTDTQYF. The CDR3 DNA follows: TGTGCCAGCAGCCCTAGCGGGGACCGCACAGATACGCAGTATTTT. The full variable domain, its missing parts supplied by reference TRBV5-4 and TRBJ2-3, is ETGVTQSPTHLIKTRGQQVTLRCSSQSGHNTVSWYQQALGQGPQFIFQYYREEENGRGNFPPRFSGLQFPNYSSELNVNALELDDSALYLCASSPSGDRTDTQYFGPGTRLTVL.